Only a few counts were recorded for the clone carrying this T cell receptor beta chain. Antigen unknown. The sample originates from a study of blood T cells in healthy people across ages. General study findings and limits: Compared with aged donors, long-lived donors showed fewer expanded clones, suggesting selection. Total diversity from one million sequenced T cells was likely underestimated.

This CDR3 region has 15 residues. From germline, CDR1 is SEHNR and CDR2 FQNEAQ (reference sequence). The V and J ends lost 1 base and 7 bases respectively, with 16 bases between them. Primed by a sample-barcoded 5' primer and a J-beta primer mix, a second PCR proceeded for 7 to 11 cycles. TCRdb re-analysed the 5' RACE reads in MiXCR, keeping a single row per CDR3 protein. Of 1.5 million to 2 million distinct CDR3 sequences listed, around 48% were seen once; the top ten hold over 2%. Sequenced sample: blood. The V call is TRBV7-9, the J call TRBJ1-2; weak D call: TRBD1 (5 bases). The clonotype originates from a woman in her thirties or forties in good health. CDR3 in DNA: TGTGCCAGCAGCTTAGTCGCCGGGACCAACGGTGGCTACACCTTC. This gives the protein CASSLVAGTNGGYTF.